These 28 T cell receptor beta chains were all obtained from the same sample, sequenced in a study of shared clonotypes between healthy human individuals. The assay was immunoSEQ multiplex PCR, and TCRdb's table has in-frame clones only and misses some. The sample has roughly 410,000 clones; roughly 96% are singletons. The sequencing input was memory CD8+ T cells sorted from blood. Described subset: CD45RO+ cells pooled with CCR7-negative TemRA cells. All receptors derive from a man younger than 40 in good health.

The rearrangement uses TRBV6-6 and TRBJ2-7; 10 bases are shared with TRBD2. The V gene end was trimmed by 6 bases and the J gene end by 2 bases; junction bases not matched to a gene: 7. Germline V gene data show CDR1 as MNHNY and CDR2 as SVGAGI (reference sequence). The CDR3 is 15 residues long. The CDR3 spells CASSYSGRGPYEQYF. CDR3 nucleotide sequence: TGTGCCAGCAGCTACAGCGGGAGGGGACCCTACGAGCAGTACTTC.

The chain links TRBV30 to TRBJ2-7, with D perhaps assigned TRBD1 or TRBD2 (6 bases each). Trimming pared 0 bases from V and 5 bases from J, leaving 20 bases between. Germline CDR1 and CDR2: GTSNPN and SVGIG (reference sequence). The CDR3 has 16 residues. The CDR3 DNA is TGTGCCTGGAGTGTACGAGGGGGGCGACAGGTCAACGAGCAGTACTTC. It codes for CAWSVRGGRQVNEQYF.

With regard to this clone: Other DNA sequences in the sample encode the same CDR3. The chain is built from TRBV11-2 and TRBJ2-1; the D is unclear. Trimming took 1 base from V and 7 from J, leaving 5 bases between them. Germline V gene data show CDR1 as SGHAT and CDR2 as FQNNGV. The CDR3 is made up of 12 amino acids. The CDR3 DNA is TGTGCCAGCAGCTTAGTCGGGAATGAGCAGTTCTTC. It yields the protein CASSLVGNEQFF.

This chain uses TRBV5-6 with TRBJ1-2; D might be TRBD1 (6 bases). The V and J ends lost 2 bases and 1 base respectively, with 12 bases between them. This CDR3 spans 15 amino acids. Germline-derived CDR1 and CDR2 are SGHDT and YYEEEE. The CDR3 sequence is CASSFRGIINYGYTF. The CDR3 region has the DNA TGTGCCAGCAGCTTCAGGGGCATTATTAACTATGGCTACACCTTC.

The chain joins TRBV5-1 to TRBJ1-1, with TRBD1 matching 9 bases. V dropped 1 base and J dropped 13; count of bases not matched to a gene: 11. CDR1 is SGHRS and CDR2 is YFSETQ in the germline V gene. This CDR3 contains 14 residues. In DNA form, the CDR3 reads TGCGCCAGCAGCTTGAACGGGGGACAGGGAGGGGATTTCTTT. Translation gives CASSLNGGQGGDFF.

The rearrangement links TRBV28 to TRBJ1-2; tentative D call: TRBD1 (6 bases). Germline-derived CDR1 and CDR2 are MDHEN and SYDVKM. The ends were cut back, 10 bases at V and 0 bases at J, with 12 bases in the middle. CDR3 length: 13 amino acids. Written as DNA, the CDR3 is TGTGCCACTATTAGGGACACTAACTATGGCTACACCTTC. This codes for CATIRDTNYGYTF.

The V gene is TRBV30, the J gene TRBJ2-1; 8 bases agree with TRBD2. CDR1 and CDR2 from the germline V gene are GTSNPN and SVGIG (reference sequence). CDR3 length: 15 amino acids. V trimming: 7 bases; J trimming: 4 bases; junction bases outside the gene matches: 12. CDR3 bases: TGTGCCTCGGAAGGAGCGGGAGATTCGTACAATGAGCAGTTCTTC. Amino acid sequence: CASEGAGDSYNEQFF.

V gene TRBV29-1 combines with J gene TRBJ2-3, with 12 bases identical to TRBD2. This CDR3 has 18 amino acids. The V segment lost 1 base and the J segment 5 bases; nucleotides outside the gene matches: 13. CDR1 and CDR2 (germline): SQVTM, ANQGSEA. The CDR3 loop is CSVEVRWASGRAGDTQYF. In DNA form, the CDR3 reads TGCAGCGTTGAAGTAAGGTGGGCTAGCGGGAGGGCTGGAGATACGCAGTATTTT.

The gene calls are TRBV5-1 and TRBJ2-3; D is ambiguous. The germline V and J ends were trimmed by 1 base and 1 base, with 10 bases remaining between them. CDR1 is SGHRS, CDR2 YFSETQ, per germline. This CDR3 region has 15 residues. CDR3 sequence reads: CASSLSSYRTDTQYF. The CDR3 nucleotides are TGCGCCAGCAGCTTGAGCAGCTATCGCACAGATACGCAGTATTTT.

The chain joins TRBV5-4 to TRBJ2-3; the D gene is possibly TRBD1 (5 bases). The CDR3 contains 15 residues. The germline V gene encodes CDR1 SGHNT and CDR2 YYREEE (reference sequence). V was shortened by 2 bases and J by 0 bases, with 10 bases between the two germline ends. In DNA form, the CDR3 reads TGTGCCAGCAGCTTTTCCGGACAAAGCACAGATACGCAGTATTTT. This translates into CASSFSGQSTDTQYF. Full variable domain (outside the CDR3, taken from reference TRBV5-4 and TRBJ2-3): ETGVTQSPTHLIKTRGQQVTLRCSSQSGHNTVSWYQQALGQGPQFIFQYYREEENGRGNFPPRFSGLQFPNYSSELNVNALELDDSALYLCASSFSGQSTDTQYFGPGTRLTVL.

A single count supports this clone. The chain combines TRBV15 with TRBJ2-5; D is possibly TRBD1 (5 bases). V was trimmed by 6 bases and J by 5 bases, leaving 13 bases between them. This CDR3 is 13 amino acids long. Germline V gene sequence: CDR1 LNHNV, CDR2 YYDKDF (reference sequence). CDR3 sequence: CATRGAPEETQYF. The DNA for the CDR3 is TGTGCCACCAGAGGGGCTCCCGAGGAGACCCAGTACTTC.

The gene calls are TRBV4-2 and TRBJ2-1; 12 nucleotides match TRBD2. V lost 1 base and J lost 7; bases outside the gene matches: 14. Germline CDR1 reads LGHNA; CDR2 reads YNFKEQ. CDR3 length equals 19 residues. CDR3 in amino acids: CASSQGGQLAGGLLNEQFF. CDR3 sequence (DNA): TGTGCCAGCAGCCAAGGAGGACAGCTAGCGGGAGGGCTTTTGAATGAGCAGTTCTTC.

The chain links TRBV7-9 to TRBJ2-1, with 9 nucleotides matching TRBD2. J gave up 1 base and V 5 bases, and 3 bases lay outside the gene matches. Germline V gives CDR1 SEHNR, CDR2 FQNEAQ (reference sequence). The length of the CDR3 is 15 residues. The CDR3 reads CASSATSGSYNEQFF. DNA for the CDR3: TGTGCCAGCAGCGCGACTAGCGGTTCCTACAATGAGCAGTTCTTC.

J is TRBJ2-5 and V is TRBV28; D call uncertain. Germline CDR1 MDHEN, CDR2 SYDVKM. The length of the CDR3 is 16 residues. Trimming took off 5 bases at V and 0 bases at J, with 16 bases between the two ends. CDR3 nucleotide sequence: TGTGCCAGCAGTCTTCCCGGCGCCCGGTACCAAGAGACCCAGTACTTC. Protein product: CASSLPGARYQETQYF.

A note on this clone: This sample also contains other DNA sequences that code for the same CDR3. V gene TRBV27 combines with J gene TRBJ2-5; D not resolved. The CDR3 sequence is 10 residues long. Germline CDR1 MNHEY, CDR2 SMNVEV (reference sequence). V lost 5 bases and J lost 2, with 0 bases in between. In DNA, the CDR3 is TGTGCCAGCAGTCAAGAGACCCAGTACTTC. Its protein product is CASSQETQYF.

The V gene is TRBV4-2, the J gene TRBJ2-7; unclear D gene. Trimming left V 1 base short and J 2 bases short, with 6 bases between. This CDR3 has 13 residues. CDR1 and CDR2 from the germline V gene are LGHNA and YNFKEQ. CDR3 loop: CASSQGQTYEQYF. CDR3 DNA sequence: TGTGCCAGCAGCCAAGGCCAGACCTACGAGCAGTACTTC.

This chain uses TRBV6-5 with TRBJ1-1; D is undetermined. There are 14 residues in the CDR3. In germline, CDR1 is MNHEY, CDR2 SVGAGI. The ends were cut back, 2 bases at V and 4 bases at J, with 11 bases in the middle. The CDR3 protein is CASSYGVRSTEAFF. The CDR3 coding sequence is TGTGCCAGCAGTTACGGGGTGAGGAGCACTGAAGCTTTCTTT.

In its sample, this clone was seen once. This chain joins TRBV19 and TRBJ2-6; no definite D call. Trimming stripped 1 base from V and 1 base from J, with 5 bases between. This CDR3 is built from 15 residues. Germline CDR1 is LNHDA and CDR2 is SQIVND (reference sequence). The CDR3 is CASSIAWSGANVLTF. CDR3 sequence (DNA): TGTGCCAGTAGTATAGCATGGTCTGGGGCCAACGTCCTGACTTTC.

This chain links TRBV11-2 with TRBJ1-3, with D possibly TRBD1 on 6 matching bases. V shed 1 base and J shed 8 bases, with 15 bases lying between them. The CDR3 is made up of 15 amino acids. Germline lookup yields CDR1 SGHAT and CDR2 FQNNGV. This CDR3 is CASSLVPRTAHTIYF. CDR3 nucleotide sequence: TGTGCCAGCAGCTTAGTCCCAAGGACAGCACACACCATATATTTT.

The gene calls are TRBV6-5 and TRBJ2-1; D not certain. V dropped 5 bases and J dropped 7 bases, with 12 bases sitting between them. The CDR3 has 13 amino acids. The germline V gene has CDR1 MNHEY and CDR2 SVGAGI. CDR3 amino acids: CASSLTMGNEQFF. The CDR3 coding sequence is TGTGCCAGCAGTCTAACAATGGGGAATGAGCAGTTCTTC.

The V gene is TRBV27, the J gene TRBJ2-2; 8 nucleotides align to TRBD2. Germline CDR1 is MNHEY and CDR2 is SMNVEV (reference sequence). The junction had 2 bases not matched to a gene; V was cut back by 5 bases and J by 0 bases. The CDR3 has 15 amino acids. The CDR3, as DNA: TGTGCCAGCAGTAGACTAGCGACGAACACCGGGGAGCTGTTTTTT. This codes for CASSRLATNTGELFF.

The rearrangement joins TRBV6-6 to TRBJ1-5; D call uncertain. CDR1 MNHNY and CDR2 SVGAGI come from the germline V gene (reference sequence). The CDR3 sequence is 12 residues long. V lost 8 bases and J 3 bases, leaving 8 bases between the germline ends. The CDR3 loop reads CASRAFNQPQHF. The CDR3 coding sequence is TGTGCCAGCCGGGCCTTCAATCAGCCCCAGCATTTT.

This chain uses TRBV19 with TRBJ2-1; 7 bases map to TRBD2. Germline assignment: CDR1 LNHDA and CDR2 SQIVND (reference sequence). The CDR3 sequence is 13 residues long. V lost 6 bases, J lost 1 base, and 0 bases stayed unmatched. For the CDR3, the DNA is TGTGCCAGTAGACTAGCGTCCTACAATGAGCAGTTCTTC. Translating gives CASRLASYNEQFF.

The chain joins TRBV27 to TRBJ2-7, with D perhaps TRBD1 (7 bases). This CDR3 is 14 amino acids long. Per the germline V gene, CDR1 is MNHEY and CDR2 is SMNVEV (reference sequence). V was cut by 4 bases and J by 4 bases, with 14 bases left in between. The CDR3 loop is CASSWGDRPYEQYF. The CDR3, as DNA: TGTGCCAGCAGTTGGGGGGACAGACCTTACGAGCAGTACTTC.

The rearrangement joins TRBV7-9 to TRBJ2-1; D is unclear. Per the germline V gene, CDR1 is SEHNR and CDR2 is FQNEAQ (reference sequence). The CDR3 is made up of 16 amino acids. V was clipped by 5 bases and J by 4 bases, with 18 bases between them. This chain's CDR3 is CASSLSNRWKYNEQFF. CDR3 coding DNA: TGTGCCAGCAGCCTTTCTAATCGATGGAAGTACAATGAGCAGTTCTTC.

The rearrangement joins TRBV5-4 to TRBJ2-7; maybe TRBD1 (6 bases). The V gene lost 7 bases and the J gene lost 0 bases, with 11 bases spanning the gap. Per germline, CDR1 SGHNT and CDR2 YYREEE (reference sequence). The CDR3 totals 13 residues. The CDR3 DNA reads TGTGCCAGCGGGACACAGAACTCCTACGAGCAGTACTTC. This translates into CASGTQNSYEQYF.

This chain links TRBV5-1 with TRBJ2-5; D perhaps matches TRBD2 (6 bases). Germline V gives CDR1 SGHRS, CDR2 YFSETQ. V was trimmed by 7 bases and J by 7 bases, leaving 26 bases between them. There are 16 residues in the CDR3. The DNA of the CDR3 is TGCGCCAGCCCGAGTGGTTCTCAGGGTTTGGGGGGGACCCAGTACTTC. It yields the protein CASPSGSQGLGGTQYF.

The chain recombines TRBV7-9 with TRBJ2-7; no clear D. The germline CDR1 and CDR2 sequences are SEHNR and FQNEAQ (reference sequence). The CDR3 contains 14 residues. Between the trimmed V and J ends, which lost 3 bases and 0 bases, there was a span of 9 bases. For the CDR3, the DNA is TGTGCCAGCAGCTTCAGGACCGGCTCCTACGAGCAGTACTTC. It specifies CASSFRTGSYEQYF. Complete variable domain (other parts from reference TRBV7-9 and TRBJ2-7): DTGVSQNPRHKITKRGQNVTFRCDPISEHNRLYWYRQTLGQGPEFLTYFQNEAQLEKSRLLSDRFSAERPKGSFSTLEIQRTEQGDSAMYLCASSFRTGSYEQYFGPGTRLTVT.